The clone carrying this T cell receptor beta chain showed up just a few times. Its antigen is as yet unknown. This CDR3 is also generated by other DNA sequences in the sample. This CDR3 has 13 amino acids. Trimming left V 2 bases short and J 0 bases short, with 5 bases between. Germline V CDR1 and CDR2: GTSNPN, SVGIG (reference sequence). Treatment meaning: oral pan-JAK inhibitor, 5-10 mg twice daily. Sorting from PBMCs produced CD4+ and CD8+ T cells. Extracted RNA was reverse transcribed into cDNA, the sequencing template. Clones were read by immunoSEQ multiplex PCR, and TCRdb kept only the in-frame ones, dropping some. The repertoire holds about 270,000 clones, around three fifths seen once, with 0.8% to 1% in the top ten. The data were taken from a study of CD8+ T cells in alopecia areata. The overall study: Treated patients were given 5 to 10 mg oral tofacitinib twice daily. Tofacitinib was given for 6 to 18 months, then stopped for 6 months.

Study results and limitations: The study found that many expanded lesional clones persisted in scalp and blood during tofacitinib.

The specimen comprised CD4+ T cells sorted from blood, sampled around week 54, from a patient treated with tofacitinib. This TCR derives from a human donor with alopecia areata. The rearrangement joins TRBV30 to TRBJ1-5; D is unclear. CDR3 sequence (DNA): TGTGCCTGGAGTCGGAGTAGCAATCAGCCCCAGCATTTT. It specifies CAWSRSSNQPQHF.